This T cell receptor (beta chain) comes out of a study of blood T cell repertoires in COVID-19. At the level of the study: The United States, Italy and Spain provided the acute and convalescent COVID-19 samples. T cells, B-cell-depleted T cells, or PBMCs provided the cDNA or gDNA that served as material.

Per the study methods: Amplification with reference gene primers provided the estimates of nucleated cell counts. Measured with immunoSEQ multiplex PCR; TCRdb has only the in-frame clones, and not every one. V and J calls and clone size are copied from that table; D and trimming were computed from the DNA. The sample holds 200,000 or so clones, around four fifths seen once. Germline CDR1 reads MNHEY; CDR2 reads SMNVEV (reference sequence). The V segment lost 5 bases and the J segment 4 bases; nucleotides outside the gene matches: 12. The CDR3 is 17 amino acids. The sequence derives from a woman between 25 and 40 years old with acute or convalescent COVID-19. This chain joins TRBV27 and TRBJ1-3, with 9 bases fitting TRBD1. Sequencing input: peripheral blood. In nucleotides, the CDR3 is TGTGCCAGCAGTCCCAAGACAGGGGGGACGTTGGGAAACACCATATATTTT. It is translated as CASSPKTGGTLGNTIYF.